This T cell receptor beta chain emerged from a study of T cell changes during pregnancy in multiple sclerosis. Germline V gene lookup returns CDR1 SEHNR and CDR2 FQNEAQ (reference sequence). The CDR3 has 17 amino acids. V shed 4 bases and J 4 bases; nucleotides not matched to a gene: 10. Clones were sequenced by immunoSEQ multiplex PCR, and TCRdb holds only the in-frame ones, with some missing. The sample lists 20,000 to 25,000 clones, roughly 87% occurring once. This sequence joins TRBV7-9 and TRBJ1-4, with 9 bases matching TRBD1. This sample comprised CD8+ T cells from peripheral blood mononuclear cells, obtained after pregnancy. The receptor was isolated from a female donor with multiple sclerosis, enrolled in a pregnancy study. The CDR3 region is CASSSAGQGTLNEKLFF. The CDR3 region has the DNA TGTGCCAGCAGCTCGGCTGGACAGGGGACCCTTAATGAAAAACTGTTTTTT.